The 31 T cell receptor beta chains in this list originate from one sample, sequenced in a study of control samples from healthy donors and cancer patients. Measured with immunoSEQ multiplex PCR; TCRdb has only the in-frame clones, and not every one. This table has tens of thousands of clones, around nine tenths appearing once. The sample was PBMCs. These receptors came from a woman aged 45 to 65 with colorectal cancer.

The chain uses TRBV10-2 and TRBJ1-1, with D tentatively TRBD1 (5 bases). The ends were cut back, 5 bases at V and 2 bases at J, with 9 bases in the middle. The CDR3 has 13 amino acids. The germline V gene encodes CDR1 WSHSY and CDR2 SAAADI. This CDR3 is CASSLTENTEAFF. In DNA, the CDR3 is TGCGCCAGCAGTTTGACAGAAAACACTGAAGCTTTCTTT.

The chain carries TRBV3-1 (or the pseudogene TRBV3-2) and TRBJ1-1; D is uncertain. Trimming shortened V by 2 bases and J by 1 base, and 8 bases separated the two germline ends. The CDR3 is 14 amino acids. Germline values: CDR1 LGHDT, CDR2 YNNKEL (reference sequence). The chain's CDR3 is CASSQSHWNTEAFF. The CDR3 nucleotides read TGTGCCAGCAGCCAAAGTCATTGGAACACTGAAGCTTTCTTT.

V usage is TRBV10-2 and J usage is TRBJ1-1, with TRBD1 as a possible D gene (5 bases). The V and J ends lost 0 bases and 0 bases respectively, with 8 bases between them. The CDR3 covers 15 residues. The germline gives CDR1 WSHSY, CDR2 SAAADI. The CDR3 region is CASSESGTLNTEAFF. CDR3 sequence (DNA): TGCGCCAGCAGTGAGTCGGGGACGCTGAACACTGAAGCTTTCTTT.

The rearrangement joins TRBV10-3 to TRBJ2-5; D gene uncertain. In germline, CDR1 is ENHRY, CDR2 SYGVKD. This CDR3 region has 14 residues. V was shortened by 0 bases and J by 1 base, with 6 bases between the two germline ends. The CDR3 coding sequence is TGTGCCATCAGTGAGTCAGGCGGCCAAGAGACCCAGTACTTC. Protein sequence: CAISESGGQETQYF.

This chain uses TRBV10-3 with TRBJ1-2; D call uncertain. Germline CDR1 reads ENHRY; CDR2 reads SYGVKD. Between the trimmed V and J ends, which lost 5 bases and 2 bases, there was a span of 6 bases. This CDR3 region has 12 residues. The CDR3 loop reads CAISTENYGYTF. The CDR3, as DNA: TGTGCCATCAGTACAGAGAACTATGGCTACACCTTC.

V is TRBV6-5 and J is TRBJ1-1; no reliable D call. The V gene's germline CDR1 is MNHEY and CDR2 SVGAGI. The CDR3 extends over 15 amino acids. V was pared by 2 bases and J by 8 bases, with 18 bases between. CDR3 in amino acids: CASSYNGGPAGEAFF. The DNA for the CDR3 is TGTGCCAGCAGTTACAATGGCGGACCAGCGGGGGAAGCTTTCTTT.

V and J are TRBV14 and TRBJ2-5, with 10 bases matching TRBD2. The germline V gene has CDR1 SGHDN and CDR2 FVKESK. The trim removed 2 bases at V and 4 bases at J, leaving 4 bases unmatched. This CDR3 comprises 15 residues. The CDR3 is CASSQTSGVRETQYF. In nucleotides, the CDR3 is TGTGCCAGCAGCCAAACTAGCGGGGTACGAGAGACCCAGTACTTC.

V gene TRBV6-2 or TRBV6-3 combines with J gene TRBJ2-1, with TRBD1 as a possible D gene (5 bases). The CDR3 sequence is 14 residues long. From germline, CDR1 is MNHEY and CDR2 SVGEGT. Trimming cost V 5 bases and J 0 bases, with 8 bases left between them. The CDR3 is CASSRQSSYNEQFF. The CDR3 DNA follows: TGTGCCAGCAGTCGACAGAGCTCCTACAATGAGCAGTTCTTC.

This clone was recorded once. The chain joins TRBV7-6 to TRBJ2-1; tentative D call: TRBD2 (7 bases). Germline V gene lookup returns CDR1 SGHVS and CDR2 FNYEAQ. The CDR3 is made up of 17 amino acids. The V end lost 5 bases, the J end lost 2 bases, and 19 bases lay between the germline ends. In DNA, the CDR3 is TGTGCCAGCAGCCCAAGGGGGGGCGGGGGTCCCTACAATGAGCAGTTCTTC. It yields the protein CASSPRGGGGPYNEQFF.

The chain employs TRBV7-9 and TRBJ1-1, with no clear D. This CDR3 is 13 amino acids long. Germline V gene sequence: CDR1 SEHNR, CDR2 FQNEAQ (reference sequence). Trimming took off 4 bases at V and 3 bases at J, with 9 bases between the two ends. CDR3: CASSSEPDTEAFF. In nucleotides, the CDR3 is TGTGCCAGCAGCTCAGAACCGGACACTGAAGCTTTCTTT.

As DNA, the CDR3 is TGTGCCAGCAGCTCAGGGTCGGTGGGGACAGATACGCAGTATTTT. This gives the protein CASSSGSVGTDTQYF. The rearrangement uses TRBV28 and TRBJ2-3, with D perhaps matching TRBD1 (5 bases). The germline gives CDR1 MDHEN, CDR2 SYDVKM. This CDR3 region has 15 residues. V was shortened by 6 bases and J by 3 bases, with 16 bases between the two germline ends.

The V and J genes are TRBV12-3 or TRBV12-4 and TRBJ2-7; the D call may be TRBD1 or TRBD2 (5 bases each). This CDR3 is built from 12 residues. The V and J ends lost 11 bases and 6 bases respectively, with 17 bases between them. CDR3 nucleotides: TGTGCCCGGGGCGAAGGGTGTTGCGAGCAGTACGTC. Protein sequence: CARGEGCCEQYV.

The CDR3 bases are TGTGCCACCCGGACAGGGTCTAGTGATGAGCAGTTCTTC. This gives the protein CATRTGSSDEQFF. V and J are TRBV24-1 and TRBJ2-1; 8 bases agree with TRBD1. V trimming: 9 bases; J trimming: 8 bases; junction bases outside the gene matches: 8. Germline CDR1 KGHDR, CDR2 SFDVKD. The CDR3 runs 13 residues.

V is TRBV2 and J is TRBJ2-1, with D unresolved. The germline V and J ends were trimmed by 1 base and 5 bases, with 0 bases remaining between them. Germline V gene lookup returns CDR1 SNHLY and CDR2 FYNNEI. This CDR3 spans 11 amino acids. The CDR3 DNA reads TGTGCCAGCAGTGAAGACAATGAGCAGTTCTTC. Translation: CASSEDNEQFF.

The CDR3 bases are TGCGCCAGCAGCTTGGTACTCGAAGGCACTGAAGCTTTCTTT. Translation: CASSLVLEGTEAFF. The chain employs TRBV5-1 and TRBJ1-1; D is undetermined. The CDR3 extends over 14 amino acids. Deletions cut 0 bases from V and 4 bases from J, with 10 bases between. Germline CDR1 is SGHRS and CDR2 is YFSETQ.

J is TRBJ1-6 and V is TRBV29-1; 8 bases map to TRBD1. Trimming took 5 bases from V and 7 from J; bases not matched to a gene: 4. This CDR3 comprises 13 residues. Germline CDR1 is SQVTM and CDR2 is ANQGSEA. In DNA, the CDR3 is TGCAGCGTTTCCCGGGACAGGAATTCACCCCTCCACTTT. The encoded protein is CSVSRDRNSPLHF.

The J gene is TRBJ2-3, the V gene TRBV7-3; D possibly corresponds to TRBD2 (7 bases). Germline CDR1 and CDR2: SGHTA and FQGTGA. Trimming removed 2 bases at V and 5 bases at J, with 17 bases between. The CDR3 runs to 16 residues. In DNA form, the CDR3 reads TGTGCCAGCAGCTTACCTGGCGGGGGCCGGGAAGATACGCAGTATTTT. Encoded protein: CASSLPGGGREDTQYF.

This clone was seen a single time. The rearrangement joins TRBV4-3 to TRBJ2-3; 11 nucleotides line up with TRBD2. Germline-derived CDR1 and CDR2 are LGHNA and YSLEER. The CDR3 sequence is 18 residues long. J gave up 0 bases and V 0 bases, and 5 bases lay outside the gene matches. CDR3 nucleotides: TGCGCCAGCAGCCAAGAGCCTAGCGGGGGGCTAAGCACAGATACGCAGTATTTT. Its translation: CASSQEPSGGLSTDTQYF.

This chain uses TRBV12-3 or TRBV12-4 with TRBJ1-1; D not resolved. This CDR3 has 13 amino acids. Deletions cut 6 bases from V and 1 base from J, with 9 bases between. The CDR3 DNA reads TGTGCCAGCAGCCAGCACCCGAACACTGAAGCTTTCTTT. Amino acid sequence: CASSQHPNTEAFF.

This clone has a handful of counts. The chain has TRBV7-9 and TRBJ2-3; TRBD2 agrees at 8 bases. Per germline, CDR1 SEHNR and CDR2 FQNEAQ (reference sequence). The CDR3 length is 14 residues. V gave up 4 bases and J gave up 5 bases; unmatched junction bases: 5. The CDR3 region has the DNA TGTGCCAGCAGCTCCAGCCGGGGGGGAGATACGCAGTATTTT. Protein: CASSSSRGGDTQYF.

The chain joins TRBV2 to TRBJ1-5; perhaps TRBD1 as D (6 bases). Trimming shortened V by 4 bases and J by 5 bases, and 12 bases separated the two germline ends. From germline, CDR1 is SNHLY and CDR2 FYNNEI. The CDR3 has 14 residues. This CDR3 is CASSGGAWDQPQHF. The DNA for the CDR3 is TGTGCCAGCAGTGGGGGGGCCTGGGATCAGCCCCAGCATTTT.

The rearrangement links TRBV5-5 to TRBJ2-3; a weak D match, TRBD1 (5 bases). The CDR3 spans 15 residues. V lost 2 bases, J lost 0 bases, and 10 bases lay in between. CDR1 SGHKS and CDR2 YYEKEE come from the germline V gene (reference sequence). DNA of the CDR3: TGTGCCAGCAGCTTAACCTGGACAAGCACAGATACGCAGTATTTT. This gives the protein CASSLTWTSTDTQYF.

The genes are TRBV4-3 and TRBJ1-2; a possible D gene is TRBD1 (6 bases). Germline CDR1 and CDR2: LGHNA and YSLEER. V lost 0 bases and J 4 bases, leaving 12 bases between the germline ends. The CDR3 runs 15 residues. The CDR3 loop reads CASSQDVGAGYGYTF. In DNA form, the CDR3 reads TGCGCCAGCAGCCAAGACGTGGGGGCGGGCTATGGCTACACCTTC.

The chain has TRBV9 and TRBJ1-1, with a weak D call TRBD1 (6 bases). CDR3 size: 14 residues. Germline V gives CDR1 SGDLS, CDR2 YYNGEE. Trimming pared 3 bases from V and 3 bases from J, leaving 12 bases between. The CDR3 protein is CASSAHREDTEAFF. In DNA, the CDR3 is TGTGCCAGCAGCGCCCACAGGGAAGACACTGAAGCTTTCTTT.

The chain has TRBV6-5 and TRBJ1-5, with D uncertain. CDR1 and CDR2 from the germline V gene are MNHEY and SVGAGI. V was pared by 6 bases and J by 6 bases, with 15 bases between. The CDR3 runs to 14 residues. The CDR3 protein is CASSLEVGSQPQHF. The CDR3 DNA reads TGTGCCAGCAGCCTTGAGGTGGGGAGTCAGCCCCAGCATTTT.

The chain carries TRBV28 and TRBJ1-2, with no clear D. Trimming left V 5 bases short and J 8 bases short, with 9 bases between. The CDR3 is made up of 11 amino acids. Germline CDR1 MDHEN, CDR2 SYDVKM. CDR3 in amino acids: CASSVMGGYTF. The CDR3 region has the DNA TGTGCCAGCAGTGTAATGGGGGGCTACACCTTC.

V and J are TRBV7-2 and TRBJ2-2; 8 nucleotides align to TRBD1. Germline V gene sequence: CDR1 SGHTA, CDR2 FQGNSA. This CDR3 is 15 amino acids long. The J segment lost 3 bases and the V segment lost 6 bases, leaving 6 bases of the junction unmatched. The CDR3 DNA reads TGTGCCAGCAGAAGAGACAGGGGATACACCGGGGAGCTGTTTTTT. Its protein product is CASRRDRGYTGELFF.

This clone was seen only once. The rearrangement links TRBV5-1 to TRBJ2-2; 8 bases agree with TRBD1. This CDR3 comprises 15 residues. Losses at the gene ends were 1 base for V and 4 bases for J; bases not matched to a gene: 3. Germline CDR1 reads SGHRS; CDR2 reads YFSETQ. In DNA, the CDR3 is TGCGCCAGCAGCTTGTGGACAGGGTCCACCGGGGAGCTGTTTTTT. Translating gives CASSLWTGSTGELFF.

The genes are TRBV27 and TRBJ2-1, with D unresolved. CDR1 is MNHEY, CDR2 SMNVEV, per germline (reference sequence). The CDR3 has 18 residues. Trimming stripped 2 bases from V and 3 bases from J, with 20 bases between. In nucleotides, the CDR3 is TGTGCCAGCAGTTTAGGCCCCTCTCGGCGGCCATTCTACAATGAGCAGTTCTTC. The encoded protein is CASSLGPSRRPFYNEQFF.

The chain recombines TRBV19 with TRBJ2-3; possibly TRBD1 or TRBD2 for D (5 bases each). Germline V lookup: CDR1 LNHDA, CDR2 SQIVND (reference sequence). The length of the CDR3 is 15 residues. V lost 3 bases to trimming and J lost 5 bases, with 15 bases between them. DNA of the CDR3: TGTGCCAGTAGTATGACTCGCAGGGCGGGAGATACGCAGTATTTT. It codes for CASSMTRRAGDTQYF.

V is TRBV28 and J is TRBJ1-1; 7 nucleotides line up with TRBD1. The germline V gene has CDR1 MDHEN and CDR2 SYDVKM. The CDR3 spans 15 residues. After removal of 7 bases from V and 2 bases from J, the junction contained 10 bases not matched to a gene. The CDR3 bases are TGTGCCAGCACCCCCCACGGGACAGTTAACACTGAAGCTTTCTTT. This gives the protein CASTPHGTVNTEAFF. The variable domain in full, with the rest retrieved from reference TRBV28 and TRBJ1-1, is DVKVTQSSRYLVKRTGEKVFLECVQDMDHENMFWYRQDPGLGLRLIYFSYDVKMKEKGDIPEGYSVSREKKERFSLILESASTNQTSMYLCASTPHGTVNTEAFFGQGTRLTVV.